Below, 18 T cell receptor beta chains from the same sample are listed, as sequenced in a study of OX40 agonist ivuxolimab in advanced cancers. Clones were read by immunoSEQ multiplex PCR, and TCRdb kept only the in-frame ones, dropping some. The repertoire holds more than 45,000 clones, with roughly 85% as singletons. The material was CD4+ or CD8+ T cells sorted from blood, obtained in a trial of the OX40 agonist ivuxolimab. These receptors were collected from an adult with an advanced solid tumor such as melanoma, head and neck, liver or kidney cancer.

The chain carries TRBV6-6 and TRBJ2-7, with D possibly TRBD2 on 5 matching bases. CDR1 and CDR2 from the germline V gene are MNHNY and SVGAGI (reference sequence). Between the trimmed V and J ends, which lost 0 bases and 4 bases, there was a span of 16 bases. The CDR3 has 16 residues. The CDR3 spells CASSYSRVGLLYEQYF. The CDR3 nucleotides read TGTGCCAGCAGTTACTCGAGGGTAGGTCTACTATACGAGCAGTACTTC.

The chain is built from TRBV27 and TRBJ2-1; 11 bases fit TRBD2. This CDR3 has 15 residues. Germline CDR1 MNHEY, CDR2 SMNVEV (reference sequence). Germline trimming cut 3 bases from V and 6 bases from J; bases unmatched to any gene: 4. CDR3 residues: CASSLGTSGVNEQFF. The DNA of the CDR3 is TGTGCCAGCAGTTTGGGGACTAGCGGAGTCAATGAGCAGTTCTTC.

This clone was observed a handful of times. V is TRBV7-2 and J is TRBJ1-1; D call uncertain. The CDR3 length is 15 residues. Trimming removed 5 bases at V and 5 bases at J, with 18 bases between. Looked up from germline, CDR1 is SGHTA and CDR2 is FQGNSA. This CDR3 reads CASSPLRREGTEAFF. As DNA, the CDR3 is TGTGCCAGCAGCCCGCTTAGGAGGGAAGGAACTGAAGCTTTCTTT.

Here the CDR3 reads CASSQSPSRGFCNNSPLHF. DNA for the CDR3: TGCGCCAGCAGTCAATCCCCTTCTCGGGGGTTCTGCAATAATTCACCCCTCCACTTT. J is TRBJ1-6 and V is TRBV23-1; tentatively, D is TRBD1 (5 bases). TRBV23-1 counts as an open reading frame of uncertain function. Trimming removed 0 bases at V and 5 bases at J, with 20 bases between. This CDR3 is built from 19 residues.

The chain employs TRBV4-2 and TRBJ1-1; D is uncertain. V lost 1 base, J lost 0 bases, and 9 bases lay in between. The CDR3 runs to 15 residues. Germline CDR1 and CDR2: LGHNA and YNFKEQ. This CDR3 reads CASSQVKVMNTEAFF. Here the CDR3 DNA reads TGTGCCAGCAGCCAAGTGAAGGTAATGAACACTGAAGCTTTCTTT.

This clone was observed once. The CDR3 reads CASRGPINTGELFF. The CDR3 nucleotides are TGTGCCAGTAGAGGACCGATAAACACCGGGGAGCTGTTTTTT. The rearrangement uses TRBV19 and TRBJ2-2, with no clear D. The CDR3 sequence is 14 residues long. Trimming stripped 6 bases from V and 2 bases from J, with 10 bases between. CDR1 and CDR2 from the germline V gene are LNHDA and SQIVND (reference sequence). The entire variable domain, with the rest obtained from reference TRBV19 and TRBJ2-2, is as follows: DGGITQSPKYLFRKEGQNVTLSCEQNLNHDAMYWYRQDPGQGLRLIYYSQIVNDFQKGDIAEGYSVSREKKESFPLTVTSAQKNPTAFYLCASRGPINTGELFFGEGSRLTVL.

The V call is TRBV6-1, the J call TRBJ2-7; D possibly corresponds to TRBD2 (6 bases). In germline, CDR1 is MNHNS, CDR2 SASEGT. This CDR3 is 14 amino acids long. Between the trimmed V and J ends, which lost 6 bases and 2 bases, there was a span of 14 bases. This CDR3 is CASRGRGGTYEQYF. CDR3 nucleotides: TGTGCCAGCAGGGGAAGGGGCGGGACCTACGAGCAGTACTTC.

This chain links TRBV15 with TRBJ1-3, with D uncertain. V was shortened by 2 bases and J by 4 bases, with 15 bases between the two germline ends. The CDR3 is made up of 16 amino acids. Germline V gives CDR1 LNHNV, CDR2 YYDKDF (reference sequence). CDR3 sequence: CATSRSPKDSGNTIYF. DNA of the CDR3: TGTGCCACCAGCAGATCTCCCAAGGATTCCGGAAACACCATATATTTT.

V and J are TRBV19 and TRBJ2-7; 12 nucleotides line up with TRBD1. The CDR3 is 15 residues long. With V trimmed by 3 bases and J by 5 bases, 5 bases remained unmatched. Germline CDR1 and CDR2: LNHDA and SQIVND (reference sequence). The CDR3 loop is CASSIIGTGGNEQYF. For the CDR3, the DNA is TGTGCCAGTAGTATTATCGGGACAGGGGGCAACGAGCAGTACTTC.

The chain uses TRBV18 and TRBJ2-7; no clear D. The length of the CDR3 is 14 residues. Trimming took 0 bases from V and 2 from J, leaving 8 bases between them. The germline V gene has CDR1 KGHSH and CDR2 LQKENI. The CDR3 coding sequence is TGTGCCAGCTCACCACCACAGAACCCCTACGAGCAGTACTTC. Amino acid sequence: CASSPPQNPYEQYF.

The chain employs TRBV28 and TRBJ1-3; TRBD1 matches at 9 bases. The germline gives CDR1 MDHEN, CDR2 SYDVKM. The J segment lost 2 bases and the V segment lost 8 bases, leaving 10 bases of the junction unmatched. There are 16 residues in the CDR3. CDR3 nucleotides: TGTGCCAGCTCTACCGCGGGACAGGGTACTGGAAACACCATATATTTT. Encoded protein: CASSTAGQGTGNTIYF.

The gene calls are TRBV6-1 and TRBJ1-5; TRBD1 aligns across 7 bases. The CDR3 has 15 residues. The junction had 8 bases not matched to a gene; V was cut back by 6 bases and J by 3 bases. Germline V CDR1 and CDR2: MNHNS, SASEGT. The CDR3 region is CASRPPGGFNQPQHF. The CDR3 DNA is TGTGCCAGCAGACCTCCAGGGGGGTTCAATCAGCCCCAGCATTTT.

The genes are TRBV27 and TRBJ2-3, with TRBD2 matching 14 bases. This CDR3 region has 21 residues. Germline values: CDR1 MNHEY, CDR2 SMNVEV (reference sequence). J gave up 0 bases and V 5 bases, and 16 bases lay outside the gene matches. CDR3 amino acids: CASSLRHRRTSGGPSTDTQYF. In DNA form, the CDR3 reads TGTGCCAGCAGTCTCAGACACCGCCGGACTAGCGGGGGGCCCAGCACAGATACGCAGTATTTT.

The chain carries TRBV19 and TRBJ2-7, with 7 positions matching TRBD1. V gave up 5 bases and J gave up 4 bases; unmatched junction bases: 5. Germline V gives CDR1 LNHDA, CDR2 SQIVND (reference sequence). The CDR3 contains 13 residues. CDR3 DNA sequence: TGTGCCAGTAGTGAAACAGGGGTTTACGAGCAGTACTTC. Amino acid sequence: CASSETGVYEQYF.

V usage is TRBV18 and J usage is TRBJ2-1, with no clear D. The V gene's germline CDR1 is KGHSH and CDR2 LQKENI. The length of the CDR3 is 14 residues. V lost 3 bases to trimming and J lost 6 bases, with 12 bases between them. The chain's CDR3 is CASSPGVPGNEQFF. Written as DNA, the CDR3 is TGTGCCAGCTCACCTGGGGTTCCGGGCAATGAGCAGTTCTTC.

This clone has more than one count but fewer than ten. The chain links TRBV11-2 to TRBJ2-5; D is possibly TRBD2 (7 bases). The CDR3 length is 14 residues. CDR1 and CDR2 from the germline V gene are SGHAT and FQNNGV. Trimming took off 4 bases at V and 5 bases at J, with 14 bases between the two ends. The CDR3: CASSWVGGGETQYF. The CDR3 coding sequence is TGTGCCAGCAGCTGGGTAGGGGGAGGGGAGACCCAGTACTTC.

For this clone: The sample carries other DNA sequences with the same CDR3. The rearrangement uses TRBV11-3 and TRBJ1-1, with TRBD1 as a possible D gene (5 bases). Germline-derived CDR1 and CDR2 are SGHNT and YENEEA. V was pared by 4 bases and J by 3 bases, with 9 bases between. There are 13 residues in the CDR3. The CDR3 sequence: CASSSRGDTEAFF. Here the CDR3 DNA reads TGTGCCAGCAGCTCTCGGGGGGACACTGAAGCTTTCTTT.

This clone has a single count. This chain connects TRBV15 to TRBJ2-3; either TRBD1 or TRBD2 may supply D (6 bases each). V shed 8 bases and J shed 6 bases, with 12 bases lying between them. Germline-derived CDR1 and CDR2 are LNHNV and YYDKDF (reference sequence). This CDR3 has 12 amino acids. The CDR3 is CATAGGQDTQYF. In DNA, the CDR3 is TGTGCCACCGCCGGGGGCCAGGATACGCAGTATTTT.